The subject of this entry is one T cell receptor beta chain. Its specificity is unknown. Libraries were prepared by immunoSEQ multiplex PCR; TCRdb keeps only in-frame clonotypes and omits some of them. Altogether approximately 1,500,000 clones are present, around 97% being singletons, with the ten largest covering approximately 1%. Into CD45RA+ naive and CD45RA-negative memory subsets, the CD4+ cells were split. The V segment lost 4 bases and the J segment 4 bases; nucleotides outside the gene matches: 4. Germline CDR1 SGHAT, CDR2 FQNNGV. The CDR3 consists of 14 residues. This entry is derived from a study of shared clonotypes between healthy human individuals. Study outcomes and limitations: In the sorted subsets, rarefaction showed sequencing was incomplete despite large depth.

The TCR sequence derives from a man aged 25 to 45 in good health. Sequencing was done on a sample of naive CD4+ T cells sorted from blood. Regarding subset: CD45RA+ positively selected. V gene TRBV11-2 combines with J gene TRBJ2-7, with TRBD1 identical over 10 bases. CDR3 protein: CASSWDRGEYEQYF. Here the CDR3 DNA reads TGTGCCAGCAGCTGGGACAGGGGCGAATACGAGCAGTACTTC.